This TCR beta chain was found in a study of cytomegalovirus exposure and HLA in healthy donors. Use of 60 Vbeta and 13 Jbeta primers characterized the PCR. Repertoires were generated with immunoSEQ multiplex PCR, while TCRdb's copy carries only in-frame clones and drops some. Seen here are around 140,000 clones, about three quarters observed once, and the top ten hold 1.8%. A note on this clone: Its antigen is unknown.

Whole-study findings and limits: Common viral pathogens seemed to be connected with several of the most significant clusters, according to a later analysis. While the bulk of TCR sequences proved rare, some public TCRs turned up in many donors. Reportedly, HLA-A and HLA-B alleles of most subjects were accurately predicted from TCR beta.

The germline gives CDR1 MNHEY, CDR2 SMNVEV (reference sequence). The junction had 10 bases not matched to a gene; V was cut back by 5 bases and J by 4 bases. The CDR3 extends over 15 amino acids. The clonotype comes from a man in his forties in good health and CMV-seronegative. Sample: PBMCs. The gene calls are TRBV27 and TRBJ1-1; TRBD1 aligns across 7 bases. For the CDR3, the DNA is TGTGCCAGCAGTCCCGAGGGAACAGGGGCCACTGAAGCTTTCTTT. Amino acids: CASSPEGTGATEAFF.